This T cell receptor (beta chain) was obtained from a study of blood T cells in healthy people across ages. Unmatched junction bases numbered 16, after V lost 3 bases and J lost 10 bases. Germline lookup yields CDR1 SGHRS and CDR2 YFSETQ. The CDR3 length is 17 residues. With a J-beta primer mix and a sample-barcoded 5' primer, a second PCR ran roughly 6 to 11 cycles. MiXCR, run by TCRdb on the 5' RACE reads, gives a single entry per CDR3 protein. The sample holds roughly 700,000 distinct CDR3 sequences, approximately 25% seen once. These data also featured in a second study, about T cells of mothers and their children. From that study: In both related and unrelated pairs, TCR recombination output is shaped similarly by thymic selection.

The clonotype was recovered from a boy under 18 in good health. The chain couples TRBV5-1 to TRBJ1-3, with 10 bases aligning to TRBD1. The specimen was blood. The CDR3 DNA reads TGCGCCAGCAGCTCGCGCCCTTCGGGACAGGGGATTGGAACCATATATTTT. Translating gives CASSSRPSGQGIGTIYF.